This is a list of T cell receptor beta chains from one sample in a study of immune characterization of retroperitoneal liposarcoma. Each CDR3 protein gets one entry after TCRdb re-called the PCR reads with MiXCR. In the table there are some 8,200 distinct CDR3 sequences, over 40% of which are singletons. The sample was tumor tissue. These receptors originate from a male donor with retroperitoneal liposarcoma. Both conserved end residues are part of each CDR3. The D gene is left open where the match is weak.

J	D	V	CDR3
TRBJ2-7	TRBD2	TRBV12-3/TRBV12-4	CASSPLLAGGTYEQYF
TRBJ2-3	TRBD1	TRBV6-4	CASSGTGGTDTQYF
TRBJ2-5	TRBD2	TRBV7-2	CASSAGLAGNTQYF
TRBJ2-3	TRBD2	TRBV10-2	CASSELAGGKNTQYF
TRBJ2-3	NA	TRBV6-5	CASRPRETSTDTQYF
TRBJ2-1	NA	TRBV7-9	CASTFTGSDNEQFF
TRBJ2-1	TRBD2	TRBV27	CASSPPRAGGYNEQFF
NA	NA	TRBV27	CASSLDTVPYNEQFF
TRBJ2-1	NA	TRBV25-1	CASSSGTSLNNEQFF
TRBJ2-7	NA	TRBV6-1	CASSTLRLLSNSHEQYF
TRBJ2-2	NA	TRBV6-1	CASKEDRRTSGELFF
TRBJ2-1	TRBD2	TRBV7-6	CASSLGGSRYYEQFF
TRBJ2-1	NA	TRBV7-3	CASSLHPPRGPNNEQFF
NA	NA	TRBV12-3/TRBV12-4	CASSLAGPYNEQYF
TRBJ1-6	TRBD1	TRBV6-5	CASSYTGGPYNSPLHF
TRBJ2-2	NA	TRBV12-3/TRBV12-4	CASSLESYGELFF
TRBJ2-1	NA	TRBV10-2	CASSESRVEQFF
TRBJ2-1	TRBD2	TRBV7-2	CASSDVAGGLQGETQFF
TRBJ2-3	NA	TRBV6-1	CASSDKVSADTQYF
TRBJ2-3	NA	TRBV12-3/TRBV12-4	CASSLYRLAADTQYF
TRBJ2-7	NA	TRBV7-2	CASSPWRGTYEQYF
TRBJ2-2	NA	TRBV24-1	CATSVRTGELFF